This T cell receptor (beta chain) was documented in a study of T cell changes during pregnancy in multiple sclerosis. The table came from immunoSEQ multiplex PCR; TCRdb's copy has only in-frame clones and leaves some out. The sample lists 37,000 or so clones; 89% were seen once. This TCR was recovered from a female donor with multiple sclerosis, enrolled in a pregnancy study. Sequenced here: CD4+ T cells from peripheral blood mononuclear cells, sampled in the first trimester of pregnancy.

The CDR3 here is CAWSVQDRGQQYF. In nucleotides, the CDR3 is TGTGCCTGGAGTGTCCAGGACAGGGGCCAGCAGTACTTC. The chain combines TRBV30 with TRBJ2-7; 9 bases match TRBD1. The CDR3 has 13 amino acids. CDR1 and CDR2 (germline): GTSNPN, SVGIG (reference sequence). V trimming: 0 bases; J trimming: 8 bases; junction bases outside the gene matches: 5.